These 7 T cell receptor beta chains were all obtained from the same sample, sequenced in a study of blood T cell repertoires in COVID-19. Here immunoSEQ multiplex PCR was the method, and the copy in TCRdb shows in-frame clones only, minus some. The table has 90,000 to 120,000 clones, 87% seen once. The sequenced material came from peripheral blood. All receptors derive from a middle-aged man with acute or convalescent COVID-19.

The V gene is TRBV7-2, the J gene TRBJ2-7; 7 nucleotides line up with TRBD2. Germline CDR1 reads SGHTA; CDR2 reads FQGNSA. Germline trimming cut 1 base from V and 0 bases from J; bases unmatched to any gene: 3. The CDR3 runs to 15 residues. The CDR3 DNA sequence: TGTGCCAGCAGCTTAGTAGCGGGTTTCTCCTACGAGCAGTACTTC. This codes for CASSLVAGFSYEQYF.

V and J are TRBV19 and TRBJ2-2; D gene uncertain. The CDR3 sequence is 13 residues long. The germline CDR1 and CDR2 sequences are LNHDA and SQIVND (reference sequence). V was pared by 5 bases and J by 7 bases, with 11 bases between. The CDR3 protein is CASSPKVGGELFF. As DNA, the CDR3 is TGTGCCAGTAGTCCTAAAGTCGGCGGGGAGCTGTTTTTT.

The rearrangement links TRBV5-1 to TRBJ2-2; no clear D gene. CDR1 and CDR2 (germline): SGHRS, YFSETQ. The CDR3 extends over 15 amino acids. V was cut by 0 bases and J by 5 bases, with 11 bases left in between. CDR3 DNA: TGCGCCAGCAGCTTGGATGGGCACCGTACCGGGGAGCTGTTTTTT. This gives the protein CASSLDGHRTGELFF.

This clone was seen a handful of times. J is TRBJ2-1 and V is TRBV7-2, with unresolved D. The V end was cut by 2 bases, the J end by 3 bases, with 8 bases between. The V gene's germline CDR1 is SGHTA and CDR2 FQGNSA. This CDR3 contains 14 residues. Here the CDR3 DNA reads TGTGCCAGCAGCTTAACAAAGATCTACAATGAGCAGTTCTTC. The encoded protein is CASSLTKIYNEQFF.

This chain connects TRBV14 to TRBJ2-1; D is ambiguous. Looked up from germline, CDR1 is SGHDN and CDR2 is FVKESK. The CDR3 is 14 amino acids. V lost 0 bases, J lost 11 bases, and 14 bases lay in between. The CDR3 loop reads CASSQDRSMRKQFF. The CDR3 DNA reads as TGTGCCAGCAGCCAAGATCGGTCCATGAGGAAGCAGTTCTTC. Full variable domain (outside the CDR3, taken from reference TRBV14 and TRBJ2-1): EAGVTQFPSHSVIEKGQTVTLRCDPISGHDNLYWYRRVMGKEIKFLLHFVKESKQDESGMPNNRFLAERTGGTYSTLKVQPAELEDSGVYFCASSQDRSMRKQFFGPGTRLTVL.

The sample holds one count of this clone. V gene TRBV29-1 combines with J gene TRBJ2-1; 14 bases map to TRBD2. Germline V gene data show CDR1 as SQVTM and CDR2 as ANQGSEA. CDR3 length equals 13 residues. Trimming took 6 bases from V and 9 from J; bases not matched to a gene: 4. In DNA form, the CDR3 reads TGCAGCGTGGGGACTAGCGGGAGCATTGAGCAGTTCTTC. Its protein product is CSVGTSGSIEQFF.

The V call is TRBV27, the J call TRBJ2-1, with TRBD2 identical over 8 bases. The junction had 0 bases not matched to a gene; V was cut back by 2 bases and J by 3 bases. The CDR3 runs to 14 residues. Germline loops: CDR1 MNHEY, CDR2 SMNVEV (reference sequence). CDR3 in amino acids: CASSLAGGYNEQFF. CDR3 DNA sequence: TGTGCCAGCAGTTTAGCGGGAGGCTACAATGAGCAGTTCTTC.